Shown below are 31 T cell receptor beta chains from a single sample sequenced in a study of blood T cell repertoires in COVID-19. Sequencing used immunoSEQ multiplex PCR; TCRdb keeps in-frame clones, though not all of them. The repertoire holds around 320,000 clones, with roughly 87% as singletons. Sequenced input: peripheral blood. The receptors here all came from a man aged 18 to 35 with active or convalescent COVID-19.

The V and J genes are TRBV11-2 and TRBJ2-7; tentative D call: TRBD1 (5 bases). Between the trimmed V and J ends, which lost 2 bases and 3 bases, there was a span of 14 bases. The CDR3 runs to 15 residues. CDR1 is SGHAT and CDR2 is FQNNGV in the germline V gene. The CDR3 loop is CASSLSRGLLYEQYF. The CDR3 DNA follows: TGTGCCAGCAGCTTATCTAGGGGCTTACTCTACGAGCAGTACTTC.

The rearrangement uses TRBV5-8 and TRBJ1-1, with a possible D match to TRBD1 (5 bases). The CDR3 is 15 residues long. Trimming stripped 0 bases from V and 0 bases from J, with 9 bases between. In germline, CDR1 is SGHTS, CDR2 YDEGEE. The CDR3 reads CASSLEGRMNTEAFF. The CDR3 DNA reads TGTGCCAGCAGCTTGGAGGGGCGGATGAACACTGAAGCTTTCTTT.

This chain uses TRBV4-1 with TRBJ1-1, with 7 bases identical to TRBD1. V gave up 3 bases and J gave up 5 bases; unmatched junction bases: 3. Per germline, CDR1 MGHRA and CDR2 YSYEKL. This CDR3 has 13 amino acids. CDR3 amino acids: CASSQTGSTEAFF. The CDR3 DNA reads TGCGCCAGCAGCCAGACAGGGAGTACTGAAGCTTTCTTT.

This clone was seen only once. The chain couples TRBV18 to TRBJ1-1, with TRBD1 identical over 8 bases. With V trimmed by 3 bases and J by 0 bases, 3 bases remained unmatched. CDR1 KGHSH and CDR2 LQKENI come from the germline V gene. This CDR3 contains 15 residues. This CDR3 reads CASSPGTGLNTEAFF. The CDR3 DNA reads TGTGCCAGCTCACCGGGGACAGGTTTGAACACTGAAGCTTTCTTT. The full variable domain, in which reference TRBV18 and TRBJ1-1 provide the parts outside the CDR3, is NAGVMQNPRHLVRRRGQEARLRCSPMKGHSHVYWYRQLPEEGLKFMVYLQKENIIDESGMPKERFSAEFPKEGPSILRIQQVVRGDSAAYFCASSPGTGLNTEAFFGQGTRLTVV.

The chain joins TRBV27 to TRBJ2-7; D perhaps matches TRBD2 (5 bases). V gave up 5 bases and J gave up 2 bases, with 16 bases separating them. This CDR3 is 15 amino acids long. In germline, CDR1 is MNHEY, CDR2 SMNVEV (reference sequence). In DNA form, the CDR3 reads TGTGCCAGCAGTCCCGTTGAGGGAAGAACCTACGAGCAGTACTTC. The encoded protein is CASSPVEGRTYEQYF.

The gene calls are TRBV3-1 (or the pseudogene TRBV3-2) and TRBJ1-3; D perhaps matches TRBD1 (6 bases). Trimming removed 0 bases at V and 2 bases at J, with 14 bases between. This CDR3 spans 17 amino acids. In germline, CDR1 is LGHDT, CDR2 YNNKEL (reference sequence). For the CDR3, the DNA is TGTGCCAGCAGCCAAGAATCATACAGGGAGCCTGGAAACACCATATATTTT. Translated: CASSQESYREPGNTIYF.

This clone appeared once. V is TRBV11-2 and J is TRBJ2-3; 9 bases are a match to TRBD2. Germline trimming cut 5 bases from V and 0 bases from J; bases unmatched to any gene: 6. This CDR3 comprises 16 residues. CDR1 is SGHAT and CDR2 is FQNNGV in the germline V gene. The CDR3 DNA reads TGTGCCAGCAGCAAGCTAGCGGGGCGTAGCACAGATACGCAGTATTTT. This translates into CASSKLAGRSTDTQYF.

This clone was observed a single time. CDR3 protein: CASSSGTGEDNEQFF. The CDR3 DNA follows: TGCGCCAGCAGCTCCGGGACAGGGGAGGACAATGAGCAGTTCTTC. The rearrangement joins TRBV5-1 to TRBJ2-1; 10 bases match TRBD1. With 3 bases clipped from V and 5 bases from J, the junction kept 5 bases outside the gene matches. Germline-derived CDR1 and CDR2 are SGHRS and YFSETQ. CDR3 length equals 15 residues. The full variable domain, with the rest looked up from reference TRBV5-1 and TRBJ2-1, is KAGVTQTPRYLIKTRGQQVTLSCSPISGHRSVSWYQQTPGQGLQFLFEYFSETQRNKGNFPGRFSGRQFSNSRSEMNVSTLELGDSALYLCASSSGTGEDNEQFFGPGTRLTVL.

The gene calls are TRBV27 and TRBJ2-7; tentatively, D is TRBD1 (5 bases). V was clipped by 1 base and J by 2 bases, with 9 bases between them. The germline gives CDR1 MNHEY, CDR2 SMNVEV (reference sequence). This CDR3 is built from 14 residues. The CDR3 sequence: CASSLLGQTYEQYF. The CDR3 region has the DNA TGTGCCAGCAGTTTATTAGGACAAACCTACGAGCAGTACTTC.

The rearrangement joins TRBV21-1 to TRBJ2-7; TRBD1, the D gene given by the table, was not confirmed from the DNA. TRBV21-1 is recorded as a pseudogene. The CDR3 totals 17 residues. CDR3 nucleotide sequence: TGTGCCAGCAGGCACACAGACCGGGACAGGTCCTCCTACGAGCAGTACTTC. Its translation is CASRHTDRDRSSYEQYF.

This rearrangement joins TRBV11-2 to TRBJ2-7; 7 bases match TRBD2. The CDR3 has 15 amino acids. Germline V gene data show CDR1 as SGHAT and CDR2 as FQNNGV. Trimming took 5 bases from V and 1 from J; bases not matched to a gene: 8. The CDR3 coding sequence is TGTGCCAGCAGCATGGCAGCGGGGATATCCTACGAGCAGTACTTC. It is translated as CASSMAAGISYEQYF.

The chain joins TRBV7-9 to TRBJ1-2; TRBD1 aligns across 8 bases. Germline CDR1 is SEHNR and CDR2 is FQNEAQ (reference sequence). The CDR3 runs 15 residues. The trim removed 0 bases at V and 7 bases at J, leaving 7 bases unmatched. The CDR3: CASSLARTGYGGYTF. CDR3 coding DNA: TGTGCCAGCAGCTTAGCCAGGACAGGGTATGGTGGCTACACCTTC.

This CDR3 reads CSVGKSYRDGEQYF. The CDR3 coding sequence is TGCAGCGTTGGGAAATCATACAGGGACGGAGAGCAGTACTTC. This chain joins TRBV29-1 and TRBJ2-7, with D perhaps matching TRBD1 (6 bases). The CDR3 spans 14 residues. The germline V gene has CDR1 SQVTM and CDR2 ANQGSEA. V was trimmed by 4 bases and J by 7 bases, leaving 20 bases between them.

The chain carries TRBV27 and TRBJ2-7; D perhaps matches TRBD2 (6 bases). Per germline, CDR1 MNHEY and CDR2 SMNVEV (reference sequence). The V and J ends lost 2 bases and 6 bases respectively, with 11 bases between them. The CDR3 has 13 residues. The CDR3, as DNA: TGTGCCAGCAGTTTACCGGGACTCTCCGAGCAGTACTTC. Translation: CASSLPGLSEQYF.

The rearrangement joins TRBV7-9 to TRBJ2-3; 8 bases align to TRBD2. The CDR3 is 14 residues long. With 6 bases clipped from V and 4 bases from J, the junction kept 6 bases outside the gene matches. The germline V gene has CDR1 SEHNR and CDR2 FQNEAQ (reference sequence). CDR3 protein: CASRPGLVADTQYF. CDR3 nucleotide sequence: TGTGCCAGCAGACCGGGACTAGTCGCAGATACGCAGTATTTT.

The J gene is TRBJ1-2, the V gene TRBV25-1; D perhaps matches TRBD1 (5 bases). Germline loops: CDR1 MGHDK, CDR2 SYGVNS. The germline V and J ends were trimmed by 4 bases and 3 bases, with 12 bases remaining between them. CDR3 length: 14 residues. The CDR3 region has the DNA TGTGCCAGCAGTGGCGCCGGGGGTGACTATGGCTACACCTTC. This codes for CASSGAGGDYGYTF.

A few counts support this clone. The rearrangement joins TRBV11-2 to TRBJ1-2; 9 nucleotides agree with TRBD1. V lost 0 bases to trimming and J lost 1 base; unmatched junction nucleotides: 3. Germline values: CDR1 SGHAT, CDR2 FQNNGV. The CDR3 has 16 amino acids. DNA for the CDR3: TGTGCCAGCAGCTTAGAACGGGACAGGGTTAACTATGGCTACACCTTC. This encodes CASSLERDRVNYGYTF.

V is TRBV20-1 and J is TRBJ1-5; 10 nucleotides align to TRBD1. Germline CDR1 and CDR2: DFQATT and SNEGSKA (reference sequence). CDR3 size: 17 residues. The junction had 14 bases not matched to a gene; V was cut back by 3 bases and J by 6 bases. Here the CDR3 reads CSASGGQGSFQGQPQHF. CDR3 DNA sequence: TGCAGTGCTAGTGGGGGACAGGGGAGCTTCCAGGGTCAGCCCCAGCATTTT.

The chain employs TRBV18 and TRBJ2-2; D possibly corresponds to TRBD1 (5 bases). V was clipped by 7 bases and J by 1 base, with 7 bases between them. The CDR3 spans 13 residues. Germline V CDR1 and CDR2: KGHSH, LQKENI. Written as DNA, the CDR3 is TGTGCCAGCTTTGGACAGAACACCGGGGAGCTGTTTTTT. Its protein is CASFGQNTGELFF.

This sequence joins TRBV7-2 and TRBJ1-4, with D tentatively TRBD1 (5 bases). Germline CDR1 and CDR2: SGHTA and FQGNSA. V was trimmed by 0 bases and J by 5 bases, leaving 13 bases between them. CDR3 length equals 16 residues. The CDR3 is CASSLALGTGNEKLFF. CDR3 in DNA: TGTGCCAGCAGCTTAGCTCTCGGGACTGGAAATGAAAAACTGTTTTTT.

The chain uses TRBV11-2 and TRBJ2-5; 12 nucleotides line up with TRBD2. The CDR3 has 17 amino acids. V lost 2 bases and J lost 1; bases outside the gene matches: 5. Germline loops: CDR1 SGHAT, CDR2 FQNNGV. The CDR3 DNA sequence: TGTGCCAGCAGCTTAAGGACTAGCGGGGACCGCCAAGAGACCCAGTACTTC. Translating it yields CASSLRTSGDRQETQYF.

The V call is TRBV6-6, the J call TRBJ2-5; TRBD2 might be the D (6 bases). V dropped 6 bases and J dropped 4 bases, with 12 bases sitting between them. There are 13 residues in the CDR3. Germline lookup yields CDR1 MNHNY and CDR2 SVGAGI (reference sequence). The DNA of the CDR3 is TGTGCCAGCAGACCCAATAGCGGAGAGACCCAGTACTTC. Amino acids: CASRPNSGETQYF.

The V and J genes are TRBV7-6 and TRBJ2-6; possible D gene TRBD2, 5 bases. Trimming cost V 0 bases and J 4 bases, with 13 bases left between them. Germline lookup yields CDR1 SGHVS and CDR2 FNYEAQ. The CDR3 is 17 residues long. CDR3 residues: CASSLALRGSGANVLTF. The CDR3 nucleotides read TGTGCCAGCAGCTTAGCCCTTCGGGGTTCCGGGGCCAACGTCCTGACTTTC.

The chain uses TRBV6-5 and TRBJ2-7; 7 positions match TRBD1. Trimming at V came to 0 bases and at J to 2 bases, leaving 4 bases not matched to a gene. The CDR3 has 15 residues. CDR1 and CDR2 (germline): MNHEY, SVGAGI. CDR3 bases: TGTGCCAGCAGTTACTCGATTCAGGGGGCCTACGAGCAGTACTTC. It specifies CASSYSIQGAYEQYF.

This clone was recorded at least ten times. The chain uses TRBV7-7 and TRBJ2-7, with TRBD2 matching over 10 bases. Germline V CDR1 and CDR2: SSHAT, FNYEAQ (reference sequence). The CDR3 spans 15 residues. V lost 1 base and J lost 3; bases outside the gene matches: 3. The CDR3 region has the DNA TGTGCCAGCAGCTTAGAGGCTAGCGGGGGCTACGAGCAGTACTTC. This sequence encodes CASSLEASGGYEQYF.

The chain carries TRBV5-6 and TRBJ2-3; 7 bases agree with TRBD2. The CDR3 has 14 residues. The V segment lost 6 bases and the J segment 6 bases; nucleotides outside the gene matches: 10. Germline V lookup: CDR1 SGHDT, CDR2 YYEEEE. CDR3 amino acids: CASKLWGGLDTQYF. The DNA for the CDR3 is TGTGCCAGCAAATTATGGGGGGGACTGGATACGCAGTATTTT. Drawing the rest from reference TRBV5-6 and TRBJ2-3, the complete variable domain is DAGVTQSPTHLIKTRGQQVTLRCSPKSGHDTVSWYQQALGQGPQFIFQYYEEEERQRGNFPDRFSGHQFPNYSSELNVNALLLGDSALYLCASKLWGGLDTQYFGPGTRLTVL.

This chain connects TRBV11-2 to TRBJ2-2; 7 bases are shared with TRBD2. CDR1 is SGHAT, CDR2 FQNNGV, per germline. The CDR3 contains 14 residues. V was pared by 1 base and J by 4 bases, with 0 bases of the junction left unmatched. CDR3 amino acids: CASSLGTSTGELFF. The CDR3 DNA reads TGTGCCAGCAGCTTAGGGACTAGCACCGGGGAGCTGTTTTTT.

The chain employs TRBV24-1 and TRBJ1-5; D ambiguous. V shed 3 bases and J shed 2 bases, with 7 bases lying between them. The CDR3 is 14 residues long. Germline V gives CDR1 KGHDR, CDR2 SFDVKD. For the CDR3, the DNA is TGTGCCACCAGTGATCCGGCGGGCAATCAGCCCCAGCATTTT. Its protein is CATSDPAGNQPQHF.

This clone is classed as medium-sized (0.01 to 0.1%). This chain uses TRBV7-8 with TRBJ1-5, with D perhaps matching TRBD1 (6 bases). The germline V gene has CDR1 SGHVS and CDR2 FQNEAQ. V gave up 3 bases and J gave up 3 bases, with 12 bases separating them. The CDR3 runs 15 residues. This CDR3 reads CASSFLQGPNQPQHF. The CDR3 DNA reads TGTGCCAGCAGCTTCTTACAGGGTCCCAATCAGCCCCAGCATTTT.

This clone was picked up one time. J is TRBJ1-4 and V is TRBV6-5; D unclear. The V gene's germline CDR1 is MNHEY and CDR2 SVGAGI. The CDR3 contains 14 residues. V was cut by 5 bases and J by 6 bases, with 13 bases left in between. The CDR3: CASSTLGLYEKLFF. CDR3 nucleotide sequence: TGTGCCAGCAGTACTCTCGGACTATATGAAAAACTGTTTTTT.

V and J are TRBV29-1 and TRBJ2-1; the D gene is possibly TRBD1 (6 bases). Trimming removed 8 bases from V and 0 bases from J, with 8 bases in between. The CDR3 runs to 12 residues. The germline CDR1 and CDR2 sequences are SQVTM and ANQGSEA. CDR3 loop: CSWTASYNEQFF. Written as DNA, the CDR3 is TGCAGCTGGACAGCCTCCTACAATGAGCAGTTCTTC.